The present entry profiles one T cell receptor beta chain with its context. The antigen remains unidentified. This specimen includes other DNA sequences encoding the same CDR3. The data stem from a study of shared clonotypes between healthy human individuals. Study-level findings and limits: Sequencing depth was a factor that was expected to affect clonotype sharing among donors.

The assay was immunoSEQ multiplex PCR, and TCRdb's table has in-frame clones only and misses some. The data hold roughly 2,500,000 clones, with over 85% observed a single time. The authors divided CD4+ cells into CD45RA+ naive and CD45RA-negative memory subsets. The CDR3 has 12 residues. Trimming left V 1 base short and J 6 bases short, with 7 bases between. Per the germline V gene, CDR1 is SGHDT and CDR2 is YYEEEE. V usage is TRBV5-6 and J usage is TRBJ1-2, with D unclear. Specimen: naive CD4+ T cells from PBMCs. Subset noted: CD45RA+ positively selected. This clonotype originated in a young man in good health. Some clones in this sample may be carry-over from other donors' samples. The CDR3 reads CASSLSGDGYTF. The CDR3 coding sequence is TGTGCCAGCAGCTTGTCGGGAGATGGCTACACCTTC. Together with reference TRBV5-6 and TRBJ1-2, the CDR3 gives the full variable domain: DAGVTQSPTHLIKTRGQQVTLRCSPKSGHDTVSWYQQALGQGPQFIFQYYEEEERQRGNFPDRFSGHQFPNYSSELNVNALLLGDSALYLCASSLSGDGYTFGSGTRLTVV.